This TCR beta chain was observed in a study of cytotoxic CD8 clonotypes in ibrutinib-treated CLL (dated by TCRdb to the early 2020s). Study-wide context: The cohort was composed of ten to eleven relapsed/refractory and fewer than 16 treatment-naive patients; IGHV unmutated status was identified in roughly 18 patients. Partial responses were observed in about 24 patients and complete responses in 2; after a median follow-up of 68 months, remission was maintained in 14 patients and progression was observed in approximately twelve. Samples at response were collected after a median of about 13 months of treatment, with a range of about 6 to 40 months. Patients were still on ibrutinib when every remission and progressive disease sample was collected. Longitudinal samples were obtainable from about 30% of the roughly 90 participants in the trial. On average, each sample yielded some 250,000 productive templates and about 94,000 productive rearrangements. Cryopreserved peripheral blood mononuclear cells were obtained before treatment, at response, and at either sustained remission or disease progression. Study-wide findings and limitations: Public clonotypes were rare and either contracted or stayed stable during treatment, and the rise in clonality at ibrutinib response reflected the expansion of private clonotypes. Baseline clonality exceeded that of age-matched healthy donors and correlated strongly with circulating CD8+ T-cell counts. Sustained-remission and progressing patients did not have matched sampling times, and lymph node repertoires were not examined. Clonality increased at ibrutinib response, stayed stable in sustained remission, and fell back toward baseline at progression.

The sample's time point label, decoded: progressive disease on ibrutinib. Approximately 2 micrograms of genomic DNA were extracted from cryopreserved PBMCs for TCR beta library preparation. Longitudinal blood samples from CLL patients receiving ibrutinib monotherapy were subjected to high-throughput TCR beta sequencing. The patients took part in an open-label, single-center phase 2 trial of ibrutinib monotherapy. The germline V gene (reference sequence) specifies LNHNV as CDR1 and YYDKDF as CDR2. The CDR3 runs 16 residues from the cysteine to the phenylalanine. Only the CDR3 part of the read is kept: 48 bases, read in frame from the first base. Deletion took 1 base off V and 5 bases off J, with a span of 16 bases between the germline ends. The goal of deep resolution MiSeq sequencing was a depth between 1 in 1 million and 1 in 200,000 T cells, and coverage averaged 10x per clonotype. The immunoSEQ hsTCRB Kit was used to generate TCR beta libraries. The study's own analysis went as follows. ImmunoSEQ Data Assistant and ImmunoSEQ Analyzer were used for data analysis, and V, D and J genes were assigned according to IMGT definitions. Clonality was computed as one minus normalized Shannon entropy of productive rearrangement frequencies, ranging from 0 to 1. Only overrepresented clonotypes making up at least 0.05% of the repertoire of each patient were included in the public clonotype analysis. About 13 age-matched healthy donor repertoires from immuneACCESS were used as controls for clonality. TCRdb's version of the immuneACCESS table is confined to in-frame rearrangements and falls short of the full clone set. An unresolved V gene accounts for under half of the shortfall where checked; the remainder is of unknown origin. Clone size and the V and J calls come from that table; the DNA yielded D and trimming. The sample table shows 250,000 to 350,000 clones, and about 72% are seen once. The top ten clones comprise about 5.3% of the sample.

This clone occurred a few times. Its cognate antigen has yet to be identified. No qualities accompany the bases; no much larger clone lies one base away. In this chain, TRBV15 is recombined with TRBJ2-3; the D element could tentatively be TRBD1 or TRBD2, as 6 bases agree for each. This clonotype originated in a human donor with chronic lymphocytic leukemia. The sequenced sample was PBMCs, obtained at disease progression, from a patient treated with ibrutinib. The CDR3 loop reads CATSRAVWGAGDTQYF. In nucleotides, the sequence is TGTGCCACCAGCAGAGCCGTTTGGGGGGCGGGAGATACGCAGTATTTT.